These 5 T cell receptor beta chains came from one sample sequenced in a study of Graves' ophthalmopathy and Graves' hyperthyroidism. As the template, RNA transcripts were used to amplify TCR beta CDR3 regions. The authors performed first-round RT-PCR with HTBI primers and then a second-round multiplex PCR. Each CDR3 protein is one row after TCRdb ran MiXCR on the multiplex PCR reads. The sample holds around 1.1 million distinct CDR3 sequences, about two fifths seen once. Sequenced input: peripheral blood or thyroid tissue (not recorded which). The receptors originated from an adult man with Graves' hyperthyroidism.

This clonotype came up many times. V and J are TRBV6-5 and TRBJ2-7, with a possible D match to TRBD1 (5 bases). Germline V CDR1 and CDR2: MNHEY, SVGAGI. V gave up 2 bases and J gave up 5 bases, with 10 bases separating them. This CDR3 region has 13 residues. The CDR3 DNA sequence: TGTGCCAGCAGTTACGGGCAGGGCGACGAGCAGTACTTC. This encodes CASSYGQGDEQYF.

The chain recombines TRBV6-2 or TRBV6-3 with TRBJ2-7, with D tentatively TRBD2 (5 bases). The V end lost 2 bases, the J end lost 6 bases, and 8 bases lay between the germline ends. The length of the CDR3 is 12 residues. Germline CDR1 is MNHEY and CDR2 is SVGEGT. The DNA for the CDR3 is TGTGCCAGCAGTTACATGGCGGGCGAGCAGTACTTC. It translates to CASSYMAGEQYF.

Regarding this clonotype: A much larger clone is a single base away; this may be a read error. Because the CDR3 is missing its conserved closing phenylalanine or tryptophan, this is likely a read error. J is TRBJ2-5 and V is TRBV12-3 or TRBV12-4; 12 nucleotides line up with TRBD2. V trimming: 6 bases; J trimming: 5 bases; junction bases outside the gene matches: 7. This CDR3 has 15 amino acids. CDR3 region: CASRKLAGGPETQYV. In nucleotides, the CDR3 is TGTGCCAGCAGGAAACTAGCGGGAGGACCGGAGACCCAGTACGTC.

The chain uses TRBV6-2 or TRBV6-3 and TRBJ2-7; weak D call: TRBD1 (5 bases). CDR1 is MNHEY, CDR2 SVGEGT, per germline. V was shortened by 2 bases and J by 1 base, with 9 bases between the two germline ends. This CDR3 comprises 14 residues. Here the CDR3 DNA reads TGTGCCAGCAGTTACCTAGGGGCTTCCTACGAGCAGTACTTC. Its translation: CASSYLGASYEQYF.

The chain is built from TRBV15 and TRBJ1-2; D gene ambiguous. Germline values: CDR1 LNHNV, CDR2 YYDKDF (reference sequence). Trimming cost V 3 bases and J 7 bases, with 12 bases left between them. This CDR3 comprises 13 residues. CDR3 in DNA: TGTGCCACCAGCAGTTTTGGGGTCGGTGGCTACACCTTC. Translated, it gives CATSSFGVGGYTF. Full variable domain (outside the CDR3, taken from reference TRBV15 and TRBJ1-2): DAMVIQNPRYQVTQFGKPVTLSCSQTLNHNVMYWYQQKSSQAPKLLFHYYDKDFNNEADTPDNFQSRRPNTSFCFLDIRSPGLGDTAMYLCATSSFGVGGYTFGSGTRLTVV.